Listed below are T cell receptor beta chains from one sample, sequenced in a study of CD8 T cells in ankylosing spondylitis. TCRdb recomputed calls from the 5' RACE reads with MiXCR, one row per CDR3 protein. The sample contains about 160,000 distinct CDR3 sequences, around 20% of which appear only once. The sequencing sample was made of blood, either unsorted or a sorted T cell fraction (not recorded which). These receptor sequences come from a male donor with ankylosing spondylitis or in good health (not recorded which). Each CDR3 is given with its conserved first and last residue. D genes are given only for firm matches. Clone sizes are given selectively: once, few, many, or a class where the clone is expanded.

D	size	V	J	DNA	CDR3
.	many	TRBV29-1	TRBJ2-2	TGCAGCGTTGCTCGGGGGAGGAGTATCGGGGAGCTGTTTTTT	CSVARGRSIGELFF
.	many	TRBV29-1	TRBJ1-3	TGCAGCGCCCGGGACACCCGAAACACCATATATTTT	CSARDTRNTIYF
TRBD2	.	TRBV7-6	TRBJ2-1	TGTGCCAGCAGCTCCCCCACTAGCGGGAGTTATGAGCAGTTCTTC	CASSSPTSGSYEQFF
.	many	TRBV29-1	TRBJ2-3	TGCAGCGTTGGCGAGACAGATACGCAGTATTTT	CSVGETDTQYF
TRBD1	.	TRBV19	TRBJ1-2	TGTGCCAGTAGTCTTCGGACAGGTTCTAACTATGGCTACACCTTC	CASSLRTGSNYGYTF
TRBD2	once	TRBV10-3	TRBJ2-1	TGTGCCATCGGCACTAGCGGGGCCTACAATGAGCAGTTCTTC	CAIGTSGAYNEQFF
TRBD2	many	TRBV5-1	TRBJ2-1	TGCGCCAGCAGCTTGGATGCGGGAGGGCCCTACAATGAGCAGTTCTTC	CASSLDAGGPYNEQFF
.	many	TRBV28	TRBJ2-7	TGTGCCAGCAGACCACAAGGGGTCTACGAGCAGTACTTC	CASRPQGVYEQYF
.	many	TRBV20-1	TRBJ1-1	TGCAGTGCTAGGCTCCCCGCTTACTCCGGCACTGAAGCTTTCTTT	CSARLPAYSGTEAFF
TRBD1	few	TRBV7-9	TRBJ2-2	TGTGCCAGCAGCTTCCTATTGGGACAGTCGAACACCGGGGAGCTGTTTTTT	CASSFLLGQSNTGELFF
.	.	TRBV7-2	TRBJ1-3	TGTGCCACCAAGAAGGGAAACTCTGGAAACACCATATATTTT	CATKKGNSGNTIYF
TRBD2	.	TRBV19	TRBJ2-1	TGTGCCAGTAGTATACAAGCGGGAGGAGGGAATGAGCAGTTCTTC	CASSIQAGGGNEQFF
.	few	TRBV5-5	TRBJ1-4	TGTGCCAGCAGCCCCACCGAGAGGAGGGGTGTCGAAAAACTGTTTTTT	CASSPTERRGVEKLFF
TRBD1	few	TRBV12-3/TRBV12-4	TRBJ2-5	TGTGCCAGCAGTCGAGAAGCAGGGGGATGGGAGACCCAGTACTTC	CASSREAGGWETQYF
.	.	TRBV20-1	TRBJ1-2	TGCAGTGCCCTGGGGGGCTACACCTTC	CSALGGYTF
TRBD2	few	TRBV10-1	TRBJ2-7	TGCGCCAGCAGTGAGTATTCGACTAGCGGGGACGAGCAGTACTTC	CASSEYSTSGDEQYF
.	few	TRBV29-1	TRBJ1-1	TGCAGCGTTGAAGACCCTCGGACCACTGAAGCTTTCTTT	CSVEDPRTTEAFF
.	many	TRBV29-1	TRBJ2-7	TGCAGCGTTGTGGCAGGGCTTCCCTACGAGCAGTACTTC	CSVVAGLPYEQYF
.	many	TRBV5-1	TRBJ2-7	TGCGCCAGCAGCTTGGAAGGCCCCAGCTCCTACGAGCAGTACTTC	CASSLEGPSSYEQYF
.	.	TRBV10-3	TRBJ1-2	TGTGCCATCAGGTCCGGGACATTAAACTATGGCTACACCTTC	CAIRSGTLNYGYTF
TRBD2	many	TRBV9	TRBJ2-1	TGTGCCAGCAGCTTCCGGACTAGCGGTGGGAATGAGCAGTTCTTC	CASSFRTSGGNEQFF
.	once	TRBV29-1	TRBJ2-2	TGCAGCGTTGGGAGGGGGGCGAACACCGGGGAGCTGTTTTTT	CSVGRGANTGELFF
TRBD2	.	TRBV20-1	TRBJ2-1	TGCAGTGCTGAAGGACTAGCGGATGAGCAGTTCTTC	CSAEGLADEQFF
.	.	TRBV11-1	TRBJ2-1	TGTGCCAGCAGCTCACGTAGGCAGAGCTCCTACAATGAGCAGTTCTTC	CASSSRRQSSYNEQFF
.	.	TRBV12-3/TRBV12-4	TRBJ2-2	TGTGCCAGCAGTTTGGGTCTAGCGCCGAACACCGGGGAGCTGTTTTTT	CASSLGLAPNTGELFF
.	.	TRBV3-1	TRBJ2-1	TGTGCCAGCAGCCTCCCGGATGGGGAGCAGTTCTTC	CASSLPDGEQFF
TRBD2	many	TRBV2	TRBJ2-2	TGTGCCAGCAGTGATCTAGCGGGAGGAACCGGGGAGCTGTTTTTT	CASSDLAGGTGELFF
TRBD2	.	TRBV5-1	TRBJ2-1	TGCGCCAGCAGCTGGACTAGCGGGAGGGAGGACAATGAGCAGTTCTTC	CASSWTSGREDNEQFF
.	many	TRBV20-1	TRBJ2-7	TGCAGTGCTAGAGAGGGCAGGGAAGTTACCTACGAGCAGTACTTC	CSAREGREVTYEQYF
TRBD2	many	TRBV20-1	TRBJ2-2	TGCAGTGTCAGTCTAGGGCGGGAGAAAACCGGGGAGCTGTTTTTT	CSVSLGREKTGELFF
TRBD1	few	TRBV7-4	TRBJ1-6	TGTGCCAGCAGCTTAGCCAGGGGACAGCGTAATTTACCCCTCCACTTT	CASSLARGQRNLPLHF
.	few	TRBV29-1	TRBJ1-6	TGCAGCGCCCAGACAGGCGCTACTAATTCACCCCTCCACTTT	CSAQTGATNSPLHF
.	few	TRBV5-1	TRBJ2-2	TGCGCCAGCAGCCCCGCTGACAAAGTCCGGAAGAACACCGGGGAGCTGTTTTTT	CASSPADKVRKNTGELFF
.	many	TRBV20-1	TRBJ1-1	TGCAGTGCTAGAGATGGGAGCCCGTCAGGGTATGGAGCTGAAGCTTTCTTT	CSARDGSPSGYGAEAFF
.	few	TRBV7-2	TRBJ2-7	TGTGCCAGCAGCTTAGGGTTCCTGGCCGAGCAGTACTTC	CASSLGFLAEQYF
TRBD1	.	TRBV27	TRBJ2-7	TGTGCCAGCAGTTTCCAACCGGGACAGGGCCCCTACGAGCAGTACTTC	CASSFQPGQGPYEQYF
TRBD1	few	TRBV28	TRBJ1-2	TGTGCCAGCAGTTACAGGGACAGGGGCTACTATGGCTACACCTTC	CASSYRDRGYYGYTF
.	many	TRBV20-1	TRBJ1-6	TGCAGTGCTAGAGAAGTGGGGTGGGATAATTCACCCCTCCACTTT	CSAREVGWDNSPLHF
.	many	TRBV5-1	TRBJ2-2	TGCGCCAGCAGCACGGAGGGACTTTACACCGGGGAGCTGTTTTTT	CASSTEGLYTGELFF
.	many	TRBV29-1	TRBJ2-7	TGCAGCGTTGGAGGTCGACAGGCCTCCTACGAGCAGTACTTC	CSVGGRQASYEQYF
TRBD2	.	TRBV7-7	TRBJ2-1	TGTGCCAGCAGCTTAGCTGCTAGCGGGAGCTACAATGAGCAGTTCTTC	CASSLAASGSYNEQFF
.	few	TRBV18	TRBJ2-5	TGTGCCAGCTCACCAGCACGCCAAGAGACCCAGTACTTC	CASSPARQETQYF
.	.	TRBV18	TRBJ2-2	TGTGCCAGCTCACCACCGCAACTCCGCTCCACCGGGGAGCTGTTTTTT	CASSPPQLRSTGELFF
TRBD2	.	TRBV6-1	TRBJ2-6	TGTGCCAGTTTTCCTAGCGGCTTCTCTGGGGCCAACGTCCTGACTTTC	CASFPSGFSGANVLTF
.	many	TRBV29-1	TRBJ2-7	TGCAGCGTTGTGGGGAGAAACTACGAGCAGTACTTC	CSVVGRNYEQYF
.	.	TRBV28	TRBJ2-2	TGTGCCAGCACAGCCCCTTCGAACACCGGGGAGCTGTTTTTT	CASTAPSNTGELFF
.	few	TRBV3-1	TRBJ1-1	TGTGCCAGCAGCCTATACGACGGTGAAGCTTTCTTT	CASSLYDGEAFF
.	many	TRBV5-1	TRBJ2-3	TGCGCCAGCAGATTCGACAGCTCCACAGATACGCAGTATTTT	CASRFDSSTDTQYF
.	few	TRBV19	TRBJ1-5	TGTGCCAGTAGTATCGCATTTACGGGCAATCAGCCCCAGCATTTT	CASSIAFTGNQPQHF
.	many	TRBV5-1	TRBJ1-4	TGCGCCAGCAGCGTTGGGGGCGAAGAAAAACTGTTTTTT	CASSVGGEEKLFF
.	.	TRBV27	TRBJ2-1	TGTGCCAGCAGCCCGATGAGCTCCTACAATGAGCAGTTCTTC	CASSPMSSYNEQFF
TRBD2	.	TRBV19	TRBJ2-7	TGTGCCAGTAGTCCGGGACTAGTTGCGAGCGAGCAGTACTTC	CASSPGLVASEQYF
.	.	TRBV6-5	TRBJ2-2	TGTGCCAGCAGTTACTCGCGCTCGGTGGCTCTCGGGGAGCTGTTTTTT	CASSYSRSVALGELFF
.	many	TRBV20-1	TRBJ2-7	TGCAGTGCTAGAGAAGGGAGCTACGAGCAGTACTTC	CSAREGSYEQYF
TRBD1	few	TRBV6-6	TRBJ2-2	TGTGCCAGCAGTTCTACAGGGGGCGGTAACACCGGGGAGCTGTTTTTT	CASSSTGGGNTGELFF
.	many	TRBV20-1	TRBJ1-2	TGCAGTGCCCCAGATACAAGGGTTTTTGGCTACACCTTC	CSAPDTRVFGYTF
TRBD2	many	TRBV7-8	TRBJ2-1	TGTGCCAGCAGCCAGCAAGGGACTAGCGGACGGTACAATGAGCAGTTCTTC	CASSQQGTSGRYNEQFF
.	.	TRBV5-6	TRBJ2-5	TGTGCCAGCAGCTTGGGGGCAAATCCACAAGAGACCCAGTACTTC	CASSLGANPQETQYF